The rows below give T cell receptor beta chains drawn from one sample of a study of control samples from healthy donors and cancer patients. Assay used: immunoSEQ multiplex PCR; TCRdb lists only in-frame clones, some missing. The sample has some 120,000 clones; about nine tenths are singletons. Source material: blood. These receptors were collected from a man aged 18 to 30 in good health. CDR3s include the opening cysteine and the closing phenylalanine or tryptophan. The order of the fields is CDR3 length, V gene, J gene, clone size, D gene, CDR3 protein, CDR3 DNA. A D gene is named only where the DNA matches it firmly. Some rows mark clone size as missing; the rest say once, few, many or name a class of expanded clone.

12,TRBV30,TRBJ2-1,.,.,CAWSVSYNEQFF,TGTGCCTGGAGTGTTTCCTACAATGAGCAGTTCTTC
17,TRBV11-3,TRBJ2-1,.,TRBD2,CASRQLAGGSSYNEQFF,TGTGCCAGCAGGCAACTAGCGGGAGGAAGCTCCTACAATGAGCAGTTCTTC
16,TRBV23-1,TRBJ1-1,few,.,CASNTRGIKLNTEAFF,TGCGCCAGCAATACTAGGGGGATTAAGTTGAACACTGAAGCTTTCTTT
14,TRBV18,TRBJ2-3,.,.,CASSPGGSTDTQYF,TGTGCCAGCTCACCTGGTGGGAGCACAGATACGCAGTATTTT
17,TRBV21-1,TRBJ2-1,.,.,CASSTYTGTGCYNEQFF,TGTGCCAGCAGCACCTACACCGGGACAGGGTGCTACAATGAGCAGTTCTTC
12,TRBV3-1/TRBV3-2,TRBJ2-3,.,.,CASSQEGDTQYF,TGTGCCAGCAGCCAAGAAGGAGATACGCAGTATTTT
16,TRBV15,TRBJ2-5,.,TRBD2,CATSRQGGEVGETQYF,TGTGCCACCAGCAGACAGGGAGGGGAGGTTGGAGAGACCCAGTACTTC
15,TRBV11-2,TRBJ2-7,.,.,CASSLGPRSSYEQYF,TGTGCCAGCAGCTTAGGGCCCAGAAGCTCCTACGAGCAGTACTTC
15,TRBV18,TRBJ1-1,.,TRBD1,CASSPRQGENTEAFF,TGTGCCAGCTCACCACGACAGGGGGAGAACACTGAAGCTTTCTTT
14,TRBV18,TRBJ2-5,.,.,CASSPGQREETQYF,TGTGCCAGCTCACCCGGACAGAGGGAAGAGACCCAGTACTTC
14,TRBV18,TRBJ1-4,.,.,CASSMGTADEKLFF,TGTGCCAGCTCAATGGGCACCGCGGATGAAAAACTGTTTTTT
14,TRBV11-2,TRBJ2-5,once,.,CASSLSRRSETQYF,TGTGCCAGCAGCCTCTCCCGCAGGAGCGAGACCCAGTACTTC
17,TRBV7-3,TRBJ2-3,few,.,CASSLDNFTRGTDTQYF,TGTGCCAGCAGCTTAGATAACTTCACCAGGGGCACAGATACGCAGTATTTT
12,TRBV27,TRBJ2-1,.,.,CASVGTVNEQFF,TGTGCCAGCGTAGGGACTGTCAATGAGCAGTTCTTC
14,TRBV6-2/TRBV6-3,TRBJ2-7,few,.,CASSYRGRSYEQYF,TGTGCCAGCAGTTATCGAGGGCGTTCCTACGAGCAGTACTTC
16,TRBV27,TRBJ2-3,.,TRBD2,CASSLSAGGITDTQYF,TGTGCCAGCAGTTTATCAGCGGGGGGGATCACAGATACGCAGTATTTT
14,TRBV6-5,TRBJ2-3,.,TRBD2,CAIHLAGGRDTQYF,TGTGCCATACACCTAGCGGGAGGGAGGGATACGCAGTATTTT
13,TRBV28,TRBJ1-2,.,.,CASSTLTGDGYTF,TGTGCCAGCAGCACCCTTACAGGTGATGGCTACACCTTC
15,TRBV6-5,TRBJ1-2,.,.,CASLGGQRNNYGYTF,TGTGCCAGCCTCGGCGGCCAGAGAAATAACTATGGCTACACCTTC
13,TRBV30,TRBJ2-3,.,.,CASEWGVMDTQYF,TGTGCCTCGGAGTGGGGGGTTATGGATACGCAGTATTTT
17,TRBV9,TRBJ2-2,.,TRBD2,CASSLRTSGRDTGELFF,TGTGCCAGCAGCCTTCGGACTAGCGGGAGGGACACCGGGGAGCTGTTTTTT
13,TRBV5-6,TRBJ2-7,.,.,CASSRQGRYEQYF,TGTGCCAGCAGCCGTCAGGGGAGGTACGAGCAGTACTTC
15,TRBV19,TRBJ2-2,.,TRBD1,CASSTGQGGTGELFF,TGTGCCAGTAGTACGGGACAGGGGGGCACCGGGGAGCTGTTTTTT
15,TRBV6-5,TRBJ2-1,.,.,CASSPGISGGNEQFF,TGTGCCAGCAGTCCGGGAATTAGCGGAGGCAATGAGCAGTTCTTC
16,TRBV7-8,TRBJ1-5,.,.,CASSRSGTNSNQPQHF,TGTGCCAGCAGCAGATCCGGGACAAATAGCAATCAGCCCCAGCATTTT
16,TRBV3-1/TRBV3-2,TRBJ2-5,.,TRBD1,CASSQPRDRRQETQYF,TGTGCCAGCAGCCAACCCCGGGACAGGAGGCAGGAGACCCAGTACTTC
13,TRBV2,TRBJ1-5,.,.,CASRTLGDQPQHF,TGTGCCAGCAGGACCCTGGGGGATCAGCCCCAGCATTTT
16,TRBV4-1,TRBJ2-5,.,TRBD2,CASSPRGSGSTETQYF,TGCGCCAGCAGCCCCCGAGGTAGCGGGAGTACAGAGACCCAGTACTTC
12,TRBV2,TRBJ1-5,.,.,CASGGLNQPQHF,TGTGCCAGTGGGGGGTTGAATCAGCCCCAGCATTTT
16,TRBV4-1,TRBJ2-1,.,.,CASSQEEGRAYNEQFF,TGCGCCAGCAGCCAAGAAGAGGGGCGGGCCTACAATGAGCAGTTCTTC
14,TRBV28,TRBJ1-5,.,.,CASSLTHSNQPQHF,TGTGCCAGCAGTTTAACACACTCCAATCAGCCCCAGCATTTT
17,TRBV27,TRBJ2-1,.,.,CASRGTGPAFAYNEQFF,TGTGCCAGCAGGGGGACGGGGCCCGCTTTCGCATACAATGAGCAGTTCTTC
17,TRBV16,TRBJ2-2,.,.,CASSQFAQPQVTGELFF,TGTGCCAGCAGCCAATTCGCCCAGCCCCAGGTCACCGGGGAGCTGTTTTTT
11,TRBV7-6,TRBJ2-3,once,.,CASSNTDTQYF,TGTGCCAGCAGCAACACAGATACGCAGTATTTT
15,TRBV19,TRBJ2-1,few,.,CASSIASANYNEQFF,TGTGCCAGTAGTATCGCGAGCGCGAACTACAATGAGCAGTTCTTC
17,TRBV7-3,TRBJ2-3,.,.,CASSLSYGKVASDTQYF,TGTGCCAGCAGCTTAAGCTATGGAAAGGTGGCGTCAGATACGCAGTATTTT
15,TRBV29-1,TRBJ1-3,once,.,CSVGSGRGSGNTIYF,TGCAGCGTTGGTTCTGGCAGGGGCTCTGGAAACACCATATATTTT
15,TRBV19,TRBJ1-1,.,.,CASSIAAGWSTEAFF,TGTGCCAGTAGTATAGCGGCGGGGTGGAGCACTGAAGCTTTCTTT
15,TRBV24-1,TRBJ2-2,.,.,CATGGRRGNTGELFF,TGTGCCACCGGAGGCCGGCGGGGTAACACCGGGGAGCTGTTTTTT
12,TRBV6-6,TRBJ1-5,.,TRBD1,CASSTSVGGPHF,TGTGCCAGCAGTACTTCAGTAGGGGGCCCGCATTTT
14,TRBV5-4,TRBJ1-2,.,.,CASSLERGDYGYTF,TGTGCCAGCAGCCTGGAGAGGGGGGACTATGGCTACACCTTC
11,TRBV3-1/TRBV3-2,TRBJ1-4,.,.,CASSLDEKLFF,TGTGCCAGCAGCTTGGATGAAAAACTGTTTTTT
17,TRBV7-3,TRBJ2-3,.,TRBD2,CASSFAGGPPSTDTQYF,TGTGCCAGCAGCTTCGCGGGAGGTCCTCCTAGCACAGATACGCAGTATTTT
16,TRBV4-1,TRBJ2-5,.,TRBD2,CASSRVAGEFQETQYF,TGCGCCAGCAGCAGGGTAGCGGGGGAGTTCCAAGAGACCCAGTACTTC
12,TRBV2,TRBJ2-7,once,.,CASRELPGQQYF,TGTGCCAGCAGGGAGCTCCCTGGGCAGCAGTACTTC